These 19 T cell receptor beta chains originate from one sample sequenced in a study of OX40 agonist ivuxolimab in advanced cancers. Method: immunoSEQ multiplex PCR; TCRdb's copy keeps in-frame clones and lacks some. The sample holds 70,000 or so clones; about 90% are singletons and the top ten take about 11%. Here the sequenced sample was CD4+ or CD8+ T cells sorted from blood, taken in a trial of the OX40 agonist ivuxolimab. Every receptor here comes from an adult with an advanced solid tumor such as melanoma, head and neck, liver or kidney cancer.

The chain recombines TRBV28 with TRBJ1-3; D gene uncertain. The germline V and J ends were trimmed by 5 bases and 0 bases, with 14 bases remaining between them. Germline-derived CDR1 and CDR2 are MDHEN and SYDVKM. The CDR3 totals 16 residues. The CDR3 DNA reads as TGTGCCAGCAGTCCGGCACAAGCCCCCTCTGGAAACACCATATATTTT. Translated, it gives CASSPAQAPSGNTIYF.

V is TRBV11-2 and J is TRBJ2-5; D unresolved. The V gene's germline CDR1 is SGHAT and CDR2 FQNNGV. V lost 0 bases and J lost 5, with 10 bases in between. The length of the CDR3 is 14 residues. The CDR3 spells CASSLDASTETQYF. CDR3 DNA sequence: TGTGCCAGCAGCTTAGATGCCAGCACGGAGACCCAGTACTTC.

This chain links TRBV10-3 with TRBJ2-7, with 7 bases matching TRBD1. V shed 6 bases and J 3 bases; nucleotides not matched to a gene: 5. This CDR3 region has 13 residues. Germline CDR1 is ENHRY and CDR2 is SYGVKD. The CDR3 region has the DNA TGTGCCATCAGCCGAACAGGGGTCTACGAGCAGTACTTC. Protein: CAISRTGVYEQYF.

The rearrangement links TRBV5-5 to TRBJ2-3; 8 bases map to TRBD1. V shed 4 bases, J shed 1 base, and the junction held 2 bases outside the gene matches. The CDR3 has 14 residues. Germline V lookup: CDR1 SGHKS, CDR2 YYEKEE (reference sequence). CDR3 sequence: CASSVTGGTDTQYF. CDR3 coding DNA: TGTGCCAGCAGCGTGACAGGGGGCACAGATACGCAGTATTTT.

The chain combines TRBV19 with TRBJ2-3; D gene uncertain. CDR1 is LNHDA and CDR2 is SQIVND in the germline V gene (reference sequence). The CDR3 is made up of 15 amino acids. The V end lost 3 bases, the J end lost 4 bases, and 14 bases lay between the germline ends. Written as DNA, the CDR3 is TGTGCCAGTAGTATCTCGGTGGGCGCCGCAGATACGCAGTATTTT. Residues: CASSISVGAADTQYF. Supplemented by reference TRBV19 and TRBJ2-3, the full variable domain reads DGGITQSPKYLFRKEGQNVTLSCEQNLNHDAMYWYRQDPGQGLRLIYYSQIVNDFQKGDIAEGYSVSREKKESFPLTVTSAQKNPTAFYLCASSISVGAADTQYFGPGTRLTVL.

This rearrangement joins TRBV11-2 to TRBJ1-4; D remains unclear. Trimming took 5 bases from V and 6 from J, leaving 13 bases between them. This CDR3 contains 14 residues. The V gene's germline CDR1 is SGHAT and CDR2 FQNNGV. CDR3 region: CASSLPQTHEKLFF. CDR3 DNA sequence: TGTGCCAGCAGCCTGCCCCAGACCCATGAAAAACTGTTTTTT.

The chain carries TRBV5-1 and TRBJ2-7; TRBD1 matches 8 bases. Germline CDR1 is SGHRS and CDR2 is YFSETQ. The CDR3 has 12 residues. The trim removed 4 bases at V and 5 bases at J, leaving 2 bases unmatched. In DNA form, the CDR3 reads TGCGCCAGCAGCCGGACAGGGAACGAGCAGTACTTC. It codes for CASSRTGNEQYF.

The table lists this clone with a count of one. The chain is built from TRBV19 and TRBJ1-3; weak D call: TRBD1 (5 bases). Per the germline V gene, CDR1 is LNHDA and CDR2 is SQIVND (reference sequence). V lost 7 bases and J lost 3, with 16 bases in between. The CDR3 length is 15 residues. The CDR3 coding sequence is TGTGCCAGTAAGGATTCGGGGGTCGGTGGAAACACCATATATTTT. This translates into CASKDSGVGGNTIYF.

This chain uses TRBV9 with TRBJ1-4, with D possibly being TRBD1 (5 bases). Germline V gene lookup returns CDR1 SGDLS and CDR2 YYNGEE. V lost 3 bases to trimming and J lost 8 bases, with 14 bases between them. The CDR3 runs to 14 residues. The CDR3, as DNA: TGTGCCAGCAGCGGCGGGGGTGTCGGGGAAAAACTGTTTTTT. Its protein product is CASSGGGVGEKLFF.

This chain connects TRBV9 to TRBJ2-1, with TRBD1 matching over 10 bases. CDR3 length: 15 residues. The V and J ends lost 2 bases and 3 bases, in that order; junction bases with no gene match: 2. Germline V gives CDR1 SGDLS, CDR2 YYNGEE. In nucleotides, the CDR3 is TGTGCCAGCAGCGTTCGGGACAGGGGCTACAATGAGCAGTTCTTC. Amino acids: CASSVRDRGYNEQFF.

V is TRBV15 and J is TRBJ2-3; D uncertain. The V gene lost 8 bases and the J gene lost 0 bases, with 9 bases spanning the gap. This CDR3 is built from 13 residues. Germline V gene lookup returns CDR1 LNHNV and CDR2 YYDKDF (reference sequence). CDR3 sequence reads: CATRKGSTDTQYF. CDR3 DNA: TGTGCCACCCGGAAGGGAAGCACAGATACGCAGTATTTT.

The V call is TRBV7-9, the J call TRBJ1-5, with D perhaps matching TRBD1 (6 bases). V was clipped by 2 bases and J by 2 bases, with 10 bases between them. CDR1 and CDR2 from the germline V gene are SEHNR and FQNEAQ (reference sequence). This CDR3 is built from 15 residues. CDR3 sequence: CASSLLGGGNQPQHF. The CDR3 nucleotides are TGTGCCAGCAGCTTACTGGGGGGCGGCAATCAGCCCCAGCATTTT. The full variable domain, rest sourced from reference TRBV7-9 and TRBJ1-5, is DTGVSQNPRHKITKRGQNVTFRCDPISEHNRLYWYRQTLGQGPEFLTYFQNEAQLEKSRLLSDRFSAERPKGSFSTLEIQRTEQGDSAMYLCASSLLGGGNQPQHFGDGTRLSIL.

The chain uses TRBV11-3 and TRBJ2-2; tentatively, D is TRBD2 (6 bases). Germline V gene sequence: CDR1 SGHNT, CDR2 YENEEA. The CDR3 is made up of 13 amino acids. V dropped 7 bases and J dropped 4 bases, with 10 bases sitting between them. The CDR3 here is CASNAGRTGELFF. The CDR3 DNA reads TGTGCCAGCAACGCGGGACGCACCGGGGAGCTGTTTTTT.

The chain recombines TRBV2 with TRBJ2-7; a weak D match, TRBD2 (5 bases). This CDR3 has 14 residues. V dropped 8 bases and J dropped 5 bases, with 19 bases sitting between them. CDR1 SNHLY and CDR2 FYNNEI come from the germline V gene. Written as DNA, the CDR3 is TGTGCCAGCTCGCGAGCGGTTTCTTGGGACGAGCAGTACTTC. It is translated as CASSRAVSWDEQYF.

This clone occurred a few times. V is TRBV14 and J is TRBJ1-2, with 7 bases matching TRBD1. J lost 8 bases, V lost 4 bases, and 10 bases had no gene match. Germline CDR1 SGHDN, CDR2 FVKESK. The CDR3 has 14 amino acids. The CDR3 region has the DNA TGTGCCAGCAGCCGTGGGGGAGGGGGCGTCGGCTACACCTTC. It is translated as CASSRGGGGVGYTF.

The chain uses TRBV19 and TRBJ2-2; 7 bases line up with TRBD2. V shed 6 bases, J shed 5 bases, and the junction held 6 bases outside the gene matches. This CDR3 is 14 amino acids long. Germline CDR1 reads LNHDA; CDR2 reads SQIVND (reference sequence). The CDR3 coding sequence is TGTGCCAGTAGGGAGGGTAGCGGGACCGGGGAGCTGTTTTTT. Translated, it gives CASREGSGTGELFF.

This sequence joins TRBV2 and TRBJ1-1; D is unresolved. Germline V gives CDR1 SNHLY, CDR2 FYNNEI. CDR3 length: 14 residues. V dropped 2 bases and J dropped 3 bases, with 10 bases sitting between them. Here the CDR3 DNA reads TGTGCCAGCAGTGAAAGGATACCCTACACTGAAGCTTTCTTT. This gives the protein CASSERIPYTEAFF.

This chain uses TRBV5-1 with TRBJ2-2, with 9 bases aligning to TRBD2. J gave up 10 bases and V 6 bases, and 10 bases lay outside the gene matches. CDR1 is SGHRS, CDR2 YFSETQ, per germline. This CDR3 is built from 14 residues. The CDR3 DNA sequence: TGCGCCAGCAAATGGCGGGAGGGCCGAGAGGAGCTGTTTTTT. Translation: CASKWREGREELFF.

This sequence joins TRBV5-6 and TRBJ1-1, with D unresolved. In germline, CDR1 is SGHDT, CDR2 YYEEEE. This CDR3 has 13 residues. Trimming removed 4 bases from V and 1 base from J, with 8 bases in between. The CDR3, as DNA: TGTGCCAGCAGCCGGAGGCGGAACACTGAAGCTTTCTTT. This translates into CASSRRRNTEAFF.